One TCR beta chain is described in this entry. This specimen belongs to a study of blood T cells in healthy people across ages. The CDR3 runs 13 residues. V lost 5 bases and J lost 8, with 15 bases in between. Germline CDR1 and CDR2: MNHEY and SMNVEV (reference sequence). A second 7 to 11 cycle PCR used barcoded and J-beta primers. Every sample gave at least 2.5 million paired-end reads containing CDR3. TCRdb reanalysed the 5' RACE reads using MiXCR and keeps one entry per CDR3 protein. The sample carries approximately 690,000 distinct CDR3 sequences, less than 45% recorded once. Specimen: blood. The sequence was obtained from a man of 80 years or more in good health. The rearrangement links TRBV27 to TRBJ1-2, with D perhaps TRBD1 (6 bases). CDR3 loop: CASSITGREGYTF. The CDR3 nucleotides are TGTGCCAGCAGTATCACAGGGAGGGAGGGCTACACCTTC.